This entry is about one TCR beta chain. Its antigen is not known. The data stem from a study of cytomegalovirus exposure and HLA in healthy donors. Study in general: About 85 million unique TCRs from HLA-typed donors were held in an early release of data. Study-wide points: The HLA-A and HLA-B alleles of most subjects were reportedly predicted accurately from TCR beta sequences.

With 2 bases removed from V and 8 bases from J, the gap between germline ends came to 10 bases. There are 12 residues in the CDR3. The germline gives CDR1 SGHRS, CDR2 YFSETQ. Amplification used 60 Vbeta primers and 13 Jbeta primers. Libraries were prepared by immunoSEQ multiplex PCR; TCRdb keeps only in-frame clonotypes and omits some of them. Of 200,000 to 300,000 clones in the sample, around 76% were seen once. The clonotype comes from a woman aged 40 to 50 in good health and CMV-seropositive. The V gene is TRBV5-1, the J gene TRBJ1-1; a weak D match, TRBD1 (6 bases). Source material: PBMCs. For the CDR3, the DNA is TGCGCCAGCAGCTTTGGAGACAGGGAAGCTTTCTTT. This codes for CASSFGDREAFF. The full variable domain, completed using reference TRBV5-1 and TRBJ1-1, is KAGVTQTPRYLIKTRGQQVTLSCSPISGHRSVSWYQQTPGQGLQFLFEYFSETQRNKGNFPGRFSGRQFSNSRSEMNVSTLELGDSALYLCASSFGDREAFFGQGTRLTVV.